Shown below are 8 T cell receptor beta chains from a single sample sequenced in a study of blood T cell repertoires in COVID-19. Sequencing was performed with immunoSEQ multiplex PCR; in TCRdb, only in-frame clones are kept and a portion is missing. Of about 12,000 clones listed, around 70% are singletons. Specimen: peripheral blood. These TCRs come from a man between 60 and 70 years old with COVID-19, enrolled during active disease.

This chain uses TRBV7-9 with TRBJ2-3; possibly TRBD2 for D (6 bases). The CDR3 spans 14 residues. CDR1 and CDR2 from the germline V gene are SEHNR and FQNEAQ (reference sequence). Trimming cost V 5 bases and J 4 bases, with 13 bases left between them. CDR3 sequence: CASSQDYRSDTQYF. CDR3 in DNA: TGTGCCAGCAGCCAGGACTATCGGTCAGATACGCAGTATTTT.

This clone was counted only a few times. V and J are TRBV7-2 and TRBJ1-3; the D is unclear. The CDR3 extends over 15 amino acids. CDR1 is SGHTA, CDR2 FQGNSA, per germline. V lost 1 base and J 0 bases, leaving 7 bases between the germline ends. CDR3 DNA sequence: TGTGCCAGCAGCTTAGTAGCTTTCTCTGGAAACACCATATATTTT. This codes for CASSLVAFSGNTIYF.

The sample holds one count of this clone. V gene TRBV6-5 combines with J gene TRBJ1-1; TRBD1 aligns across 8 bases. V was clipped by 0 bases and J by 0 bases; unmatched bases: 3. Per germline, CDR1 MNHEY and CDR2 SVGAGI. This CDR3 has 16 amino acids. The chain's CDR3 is CASSYSTGGVNTEAFF. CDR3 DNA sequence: TGTGCCAGCAGTTACTCTACAGGGGGGGTGAACACTGAAGCTTTCTTT.

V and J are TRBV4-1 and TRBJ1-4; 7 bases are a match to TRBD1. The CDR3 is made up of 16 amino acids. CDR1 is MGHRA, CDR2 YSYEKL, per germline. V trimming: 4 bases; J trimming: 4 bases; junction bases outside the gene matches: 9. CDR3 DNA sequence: TGCGCCAGCAGCCGTTACGTGGGACAGCTTAATGAAAAACTGTTTTTT. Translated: CASSRYVGQLNEKLFF.

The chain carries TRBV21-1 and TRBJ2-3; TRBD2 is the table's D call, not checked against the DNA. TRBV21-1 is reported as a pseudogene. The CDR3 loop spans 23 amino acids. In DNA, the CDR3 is TGTGCCAGCAGCAGCCCCCTTGACCAACTAGCGGGAGGCCCCGGAGTCTTAACAGATACGCAGTATTTT. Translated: CASSSPLDQLAGGPGVLTDTQYF.

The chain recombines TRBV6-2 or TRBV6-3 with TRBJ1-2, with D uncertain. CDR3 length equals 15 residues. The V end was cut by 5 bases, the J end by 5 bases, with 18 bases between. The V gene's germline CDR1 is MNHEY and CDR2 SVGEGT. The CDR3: CASSASAGGDYGYTF. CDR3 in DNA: TGTGCCAGCAGTGCTTCGGCCGGCGGAGATTATGGCTACACCTTC.

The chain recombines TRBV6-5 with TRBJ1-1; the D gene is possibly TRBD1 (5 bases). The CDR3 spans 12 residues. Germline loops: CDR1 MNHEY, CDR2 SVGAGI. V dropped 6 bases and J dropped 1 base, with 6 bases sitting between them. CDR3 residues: CASRGGNTEAFF. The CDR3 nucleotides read TGTGCCAGCAGGGGGGGGAACACTGAAGCTTTCTTT.

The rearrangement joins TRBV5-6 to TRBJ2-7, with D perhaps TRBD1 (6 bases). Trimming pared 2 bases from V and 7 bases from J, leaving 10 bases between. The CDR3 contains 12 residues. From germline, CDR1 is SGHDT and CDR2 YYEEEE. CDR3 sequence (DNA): TGTGCCAGCAGCTTCCAGGGGAGAGAGCAGTACTTC. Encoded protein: CASSFQGREQYF. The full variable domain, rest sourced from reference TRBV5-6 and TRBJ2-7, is DAGVTQSPTHLIKTRGQQVTLRCSPKSGHDTVSWYQQALGQGPQFIFQYYEEEERQRGNFPDRFSGHQFPNYSSELNVNALLLGDSALYLCASSFQGREQYFGPGTRLTVT.